The 11 T cell receptor beta chains given below trace back to one sample, sequenced in a study of CD4 T cells in relation to SARS-CoV-2 and coronaviruses. Profiled with immunoSEQ multiplex PCR; TCRdb holds only in-frame clones, not every one. This table holds some 21,000 clones, just under 75% found once. CD4+ T cells from unexposed donors were obtained before the COVID-19 pandemic (2011-2018). Isolation of CD4+ T cells took place after about 9 days in culture. No antigens are known for them. The sample was CD4+ T cells from PBMCs, cultured in vitro. Source of these receptors: a human donor in good health.

The V and J genes are TRBV5-1 and TRBJ1-5, with D maybe TRBD1 (5 bases). This CDR3 spans 15 amino acids. Germline V CDR1 and CDR2: SGHRS, YFSETQ. V lost 1 base and J lost 1, with 9 bases in between. CDR3 coding DNA: TGCGCCAGCAGCTTGCAGGGAGGGAGCAATCAGCCCCAGCATTTT. This gives the protein CASSLQGGSNQPQHF.

This clone was recorded once. The chain joins TRBV6-5 to TRBJ2-7; 7 bases are shared with TRBD1. Germline CDR1 and CDR2: MNHEY and SVGAGI. The ends lost 0 bases at V and 2 bases at J; junction bases unmatched: 7. CDR3 length: 16 amino acids. The CDR3 loop is CASSYSRRGPAYEQYF. The CDR3 region has the DNA TGTGCCAGCAGTTACTCGAGAAGGGGGCCCGCCTACGAGCAGTACTTC.

CDR3 coding DNA: TGTGCCAGCAGCCCGGTGGGGGATTCACCCCTCCACTTT. Its protein is CASSPVGDSPLHF. The V call is TRBV5-4, the J call TRBJ1-6; D is perhaps TRBD1 (5 bases). Trimming stripped 4 bases from V and 8 bases from J, with 10 bases between. CDR1 and CDR2 from the germline V gene are SGHNT and YYREEE (reference sequence). This CDR3 contains 13 residues.

The rearrangement joins TRBV18 to TRBJ2-3; 14 nucleotides match TRBD2. V lost 6 bases, J lost 4 bases, and 9 bases stayed unmatched. The germline V gene encodes CDR1 KGHSH and CDR2 LQKENI. The CDR3 loop spans 17 amino acids. The CDR3 DNA sequence: TGTGCCAGCTCCCCGACTAGCGGGGGGGCCCGGGCAGATACGCAGTATTTT. This codes for CASSPTSGGARADTQYF.

The chain links TRBV12-5 to TRBJ1-2; 7 bases agree with TRBD1. J gave up 3 bases and V 7 bases, and 11 bases lay outside the gene matches. This CDR3 has 15 residues. Germline V gene data show CDR1 as LGHNT and CDR2 as FRNRAP. As DNA, the CDR3 is TGTGCTAGTGCCCCCACCGGACAGGATGACTATGGCTACACCTTC. Protein: CASAPTGQDDYGYTF.

The chain joins TRBV14 to TRBJ2-1; D may match TRBD1 or TRBD2 (5 bases each). Germline-derived CDR1 and CDR2 are SGHDN and FVKESK. Trimming took 1 base from V and 11 from J, leaving 9 bases between them. CDR3 length: 12 residues. The DNA for the CDR3 is TGTGCCAGCAGCCAAGCCGGGACGCAGCAGTTCTTC. This translates into CASSQAGTQQFF.

The chain is built from TRBV5-1 and TRBJ2-1; D gene uncertain. V was cut by 0 bases and J by 4 bases, with 8 bases left in between. Germline values: CDR1 SGHRS, CDR2 YFSETQ. The CDR3 sequence is 14 residues long. This chain's CDR3 is CASSLAVAYNEQFF. The CDR3 DNA reads as TGCGCCAGCAGCTTGGCGGTGGCATACAATGAGCAGTTCTTC.

The rearrangement links TRBV6-5 to TRBJ1-4, with D possibly matching TRBD1 (5 bases). V was clipped by 2 bases and J by 9 bases, with 13 bases between them. This CDR3 region has 14 residues. From germline, CDR1 is MNHEY and CDR2 SVGAGI. This CDR3 reads CASSYDGGMKKLFF. The CDR3 DNA reads as TGTGCCAGCAGTTACGATGGGGGGATGAAAAAACTGTTTTTT.

The chain recombines TRBV9 with TRBJ2-5; TRBD2 matches at 12 bases. Germline CDR1 SGDLS, CDR2 YYNGEE. The CDR3 has 18 amino acids. Unmatched junction bases numbered 9, after V lost 0 bases and J lost 3 bases. The chain's CDR3 is CASSVGARASGREETQYF. Here the CDR3 DNA reads TGTGCCAGCAGCGTAGGGGCCCGGGCTAGCGGGAGGGAAGAGACCCAGTACTTC.

The gene calls are TRBV7-2 and TRBJ2-7, with TRBD2 matching over 8 bases. The junction had 7 bases not matched to a gene; V was cut back by 2 bases and J by 4 bases. Germline-derived CDR1 and CDR2 are SGHTA and FQGNSA. This CDR3 is 15 amino acids long. CDR3 bases: TGTGCCAGCAGCTTAAGGGCGGGAGGAGAATACGAGCAGTACTTC. Residues: CASSLRAGGEYEQYF.

The genes are TRBV7-2 and TRBJ2-7; TRBD2 aligns across 8 bases. Looked up from germline, CDR1 is SGHTA and CDR2 is FQGNSA. This CDR3 is 16 amino acids long. Trimming cost V 5 bases and J 2 bases; bases outside gene matches: 11. The CDR3 spells CASSPRVGSGTYEQYF. CDR3 DNA sequence: TGTGCCAGCAGCCCCCGGGTTGGTAGCGGGACCTACGAGCAGTACTTC. Looking up the rest from reference TRBV7-2 and TRBJ2-7 gives the full variable domain: GAGVSQSPSNKVTEKGKDVELRCDPISGHTALYWYRQSLGQGLEFLIYFQGNSAPDKSGLPSDRFSAERTGGSVSTLTIQRTQQEDSAVYLCASSPRVGSGTYEQYFGPGTRLTVT.